This T cell receptor beta chain comes out of a study of Tregs in tolerant kidney transplant recipients. Study-wide results and limits: Few patients were studied, so findings need validation in larger groups.

The length of the CDR3 is 15 residues. Germline loops: CDR1 SEHNR, CDR2 FQNEAQ (reference sequence). V was cut by 5 bases and J by 2 bases, with 16 bases left in between. This clone was observed once. Its antigen is still unknown. Using immunoSEQ multiplex PCR, the repertoire was profiled, and TCRdb retains in-frame clones only, with some absent. The sample has tens of thousands of clones, about 89% seen once. J is TRBJ2-7 and V is TRBV7-9; the D is unclear. This TCR derives from a human donor in good health. The sequenced sample was Tregs from blood. CDR3 sequence reads: CASSHYKGLAYEQYF. DNA of the CDR3: TGTGCCAGCAGCCATTACAAGGGCCTCGCCTACGAGCAGTACTTC.